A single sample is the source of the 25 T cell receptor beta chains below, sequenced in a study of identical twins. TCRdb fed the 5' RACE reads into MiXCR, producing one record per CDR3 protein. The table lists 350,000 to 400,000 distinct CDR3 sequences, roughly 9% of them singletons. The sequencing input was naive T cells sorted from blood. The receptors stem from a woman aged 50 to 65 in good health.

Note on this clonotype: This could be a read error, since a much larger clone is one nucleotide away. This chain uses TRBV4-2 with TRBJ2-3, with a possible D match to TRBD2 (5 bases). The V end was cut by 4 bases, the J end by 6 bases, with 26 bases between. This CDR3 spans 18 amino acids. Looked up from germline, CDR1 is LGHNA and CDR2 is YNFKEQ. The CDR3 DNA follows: TGTGCCAGCAGCCCAGTCGGGAATGCGAAGGGCGTGGCGGATACGCAGTATTTT. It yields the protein CASSPVGNAKGVADTQYF.

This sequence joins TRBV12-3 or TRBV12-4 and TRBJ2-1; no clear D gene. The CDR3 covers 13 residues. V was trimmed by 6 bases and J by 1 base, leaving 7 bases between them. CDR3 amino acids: CASRSYSYNEQFF. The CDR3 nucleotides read TGTGCCAGCAGGAGTTATTCCTACAATGAGCAGTTCTTC.

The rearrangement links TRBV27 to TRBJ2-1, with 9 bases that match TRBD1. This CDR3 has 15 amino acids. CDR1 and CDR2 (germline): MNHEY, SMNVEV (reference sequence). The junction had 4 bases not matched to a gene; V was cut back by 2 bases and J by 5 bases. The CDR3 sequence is CASSLIGQGNNEQFF. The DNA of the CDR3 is TGTGCCAGCAGTTTAATAGGACAGGGGAACAATGAGCAGTTCTTC.

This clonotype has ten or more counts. The CDR3 sequence is CASRFRGETYEQYF. CDR3 DNA sequence: TGCGCCAGCAGATTCAGAGGAGAAACCTACGAGCAGTACTTC. The chain recombines TRBV5-1 with TRBJ2-7; D is unclear. The V end lost 5 bases, the J end lost 2 bases, and 14 bases lay between the germline ends. The germline CDR1 and CDR2 sequences are SGHRS and YFSETQ. There are 14 residues in the CDR3.

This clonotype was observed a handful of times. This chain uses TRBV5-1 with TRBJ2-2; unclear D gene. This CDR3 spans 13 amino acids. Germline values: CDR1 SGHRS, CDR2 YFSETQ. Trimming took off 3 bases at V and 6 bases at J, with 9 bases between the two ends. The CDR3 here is CASSSDGSGELFF. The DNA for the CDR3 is TGCGCCAGCAGCTCGGACGGGTCCGGGGAGCTGTTTTTT.

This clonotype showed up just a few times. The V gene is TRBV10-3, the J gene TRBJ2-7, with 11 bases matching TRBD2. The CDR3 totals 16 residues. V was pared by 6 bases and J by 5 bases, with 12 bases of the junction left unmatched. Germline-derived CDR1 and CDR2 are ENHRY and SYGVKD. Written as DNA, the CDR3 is TGTGCCATCAGGGAGAGAACTAGCGGGAGTGTCAACGAGCAGTACTTC. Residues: CAIRERTSGSVNEQYF.

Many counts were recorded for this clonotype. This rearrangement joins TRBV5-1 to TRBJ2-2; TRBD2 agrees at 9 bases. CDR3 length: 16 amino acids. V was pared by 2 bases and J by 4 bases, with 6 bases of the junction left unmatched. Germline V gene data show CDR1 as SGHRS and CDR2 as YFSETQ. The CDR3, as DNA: TGCGCCAGCAGCTTCGGCCTAGCGGGATTCACCGGGGAGCTGTTTTTT. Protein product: CASSFGLAGFTGELFF.

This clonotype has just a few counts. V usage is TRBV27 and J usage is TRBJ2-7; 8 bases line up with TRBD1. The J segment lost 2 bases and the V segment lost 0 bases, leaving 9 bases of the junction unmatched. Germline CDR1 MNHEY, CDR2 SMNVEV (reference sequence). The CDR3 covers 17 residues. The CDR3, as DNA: TGTGCCAGCAGTTTATCGGGGGACAGGTTTCGAACCTACGAGCAGTACTTC. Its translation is CASSLSGDRFRTYEQYF.

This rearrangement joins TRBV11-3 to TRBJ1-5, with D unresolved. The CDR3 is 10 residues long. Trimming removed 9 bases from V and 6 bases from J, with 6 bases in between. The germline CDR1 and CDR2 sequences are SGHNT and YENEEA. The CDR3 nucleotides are TGTGCCAGTGGGCGTCAGCCCCAGCATTTT. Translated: CASGRQPQHF.

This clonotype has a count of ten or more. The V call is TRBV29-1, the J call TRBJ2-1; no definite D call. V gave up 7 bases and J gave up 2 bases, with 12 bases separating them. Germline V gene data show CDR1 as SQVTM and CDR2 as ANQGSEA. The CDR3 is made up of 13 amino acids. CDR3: CSALRATYNEQFF. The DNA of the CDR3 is TGCAGCGCTTTGAGAGCCACCTACAATGAGCAGTTCTTC.

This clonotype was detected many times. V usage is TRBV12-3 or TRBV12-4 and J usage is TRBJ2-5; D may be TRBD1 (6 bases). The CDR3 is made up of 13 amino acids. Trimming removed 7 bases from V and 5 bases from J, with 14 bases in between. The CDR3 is CASIRDIRETQYF. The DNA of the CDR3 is TGTGCCAGCATCCGGGACATTAGGGAGACCCAGTACTTC.

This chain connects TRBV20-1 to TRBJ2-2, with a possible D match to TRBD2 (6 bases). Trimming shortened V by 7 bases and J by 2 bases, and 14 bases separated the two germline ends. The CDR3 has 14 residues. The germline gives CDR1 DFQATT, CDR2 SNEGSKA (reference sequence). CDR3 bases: TGCAGTGTGGGAGCTAGCGTAAACACCGGGGAGCTGTTTTTT. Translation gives CSVGASVNTGELFF.

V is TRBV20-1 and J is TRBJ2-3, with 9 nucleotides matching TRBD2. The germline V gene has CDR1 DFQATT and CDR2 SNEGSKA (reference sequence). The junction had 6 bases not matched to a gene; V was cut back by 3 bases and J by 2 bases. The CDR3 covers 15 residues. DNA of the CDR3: TGCAGTGCTAGCTGGCGGGAGGGCATCACAGATACGCAGTATTTT. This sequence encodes CSASWREGITDTQYF.

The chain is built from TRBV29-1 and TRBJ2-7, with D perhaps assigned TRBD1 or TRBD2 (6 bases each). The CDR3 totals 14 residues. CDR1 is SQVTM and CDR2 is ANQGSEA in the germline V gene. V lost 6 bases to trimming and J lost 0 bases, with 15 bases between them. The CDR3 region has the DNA TGCAGCGTCGGACGGGGGCTTAGCTCCTACGAGCAGTACTTC. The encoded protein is CSVGRGLSSYEQYF.

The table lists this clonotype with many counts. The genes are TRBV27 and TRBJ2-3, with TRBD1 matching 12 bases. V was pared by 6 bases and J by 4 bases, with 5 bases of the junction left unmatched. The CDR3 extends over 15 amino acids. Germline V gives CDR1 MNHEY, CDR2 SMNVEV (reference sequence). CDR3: CASSPWDRGPDTQYF. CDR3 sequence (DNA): TGTGCCAGCAGCCCGTGGGACAGGGGGCCAGATACGCAGTATTTT.

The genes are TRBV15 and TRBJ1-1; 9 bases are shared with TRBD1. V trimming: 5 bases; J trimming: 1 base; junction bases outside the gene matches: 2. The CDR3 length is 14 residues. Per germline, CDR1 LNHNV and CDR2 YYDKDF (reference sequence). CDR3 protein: CATSGDRANTEAFF. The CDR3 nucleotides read TGTGCCACCAGCGGGGACAGGGCGAACACTGAAGCTTTCTTT. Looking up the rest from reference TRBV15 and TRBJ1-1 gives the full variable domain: DAMVIQNPRYQVTQFGKPVTLSCSQTLNHNVMYWYQQKSSQAPKLLFHYYDKDFNNEADTPDNFQSRRPNTSFCFLDIRSPGLGDTAMYLCATSGDRANTEAFFGQGTRLTVV.

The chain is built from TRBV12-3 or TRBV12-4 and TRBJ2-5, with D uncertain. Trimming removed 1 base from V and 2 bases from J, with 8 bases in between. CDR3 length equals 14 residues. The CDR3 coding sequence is TGTGCCAGCAGTTTAGGGATGTGGCAAGAGACCCAGTACTTC. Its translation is CASSLGMWQETQYF.

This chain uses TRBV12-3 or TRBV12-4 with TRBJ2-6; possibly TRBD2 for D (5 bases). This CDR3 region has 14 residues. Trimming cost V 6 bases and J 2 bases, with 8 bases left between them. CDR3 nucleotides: TGTGCCAGCAGCCAGGAGGCTGGGGCCAACGTCCTGACTTTC. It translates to CASSQEAGANVLTF.

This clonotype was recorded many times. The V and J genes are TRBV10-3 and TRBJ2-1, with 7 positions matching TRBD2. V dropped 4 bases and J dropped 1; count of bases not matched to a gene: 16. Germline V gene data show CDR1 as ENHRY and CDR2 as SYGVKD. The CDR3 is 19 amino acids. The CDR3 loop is CAISAPGVASGRSYNEQFF. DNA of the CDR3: TGTGCCATCAGTGCCCCCGGGGTGGCTAGCGGCAGATCCTACAATGAGCAGTTCTTC.

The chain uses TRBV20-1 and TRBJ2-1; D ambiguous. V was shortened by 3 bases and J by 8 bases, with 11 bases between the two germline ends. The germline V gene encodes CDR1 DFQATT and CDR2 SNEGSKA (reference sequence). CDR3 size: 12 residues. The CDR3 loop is CSASQARHEQFF. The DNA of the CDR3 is TGCAGTGCTAGTCAAGCTAGGCATGAGCAGTTCTTC.

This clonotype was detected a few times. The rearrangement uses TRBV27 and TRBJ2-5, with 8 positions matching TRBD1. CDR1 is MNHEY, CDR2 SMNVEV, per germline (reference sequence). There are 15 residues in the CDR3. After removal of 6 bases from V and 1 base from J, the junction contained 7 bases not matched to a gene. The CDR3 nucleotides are TGTGCCAGCAGCACGACCGGGACAGGCCAAGAGACCCAGTACTTC. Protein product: CASSTTGTGQETQYF.

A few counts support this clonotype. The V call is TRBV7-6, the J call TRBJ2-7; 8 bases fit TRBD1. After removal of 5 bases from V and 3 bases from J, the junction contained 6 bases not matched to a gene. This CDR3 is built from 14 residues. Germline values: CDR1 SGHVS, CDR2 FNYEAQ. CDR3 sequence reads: CASSPTDRGYEQYV. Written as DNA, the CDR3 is TGTGCCAGCAGCCCGACAGACAGGGGCTACGAGCAGTACGTC.

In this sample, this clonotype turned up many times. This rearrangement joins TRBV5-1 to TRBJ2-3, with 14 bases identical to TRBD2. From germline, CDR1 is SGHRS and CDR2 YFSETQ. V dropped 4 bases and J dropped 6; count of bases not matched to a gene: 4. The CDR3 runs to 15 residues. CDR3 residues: CASSGGLAGADTQYF. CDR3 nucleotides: TGCGCCAGCAGCGGGGGACTAGCGGGAGCCGATACGCAGTATTTT.

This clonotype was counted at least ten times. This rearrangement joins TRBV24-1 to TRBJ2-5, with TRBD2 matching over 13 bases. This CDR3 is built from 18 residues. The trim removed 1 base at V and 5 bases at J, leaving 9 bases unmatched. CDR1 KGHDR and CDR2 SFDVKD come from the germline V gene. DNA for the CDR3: TGTGCCACCAGTGATTTTGGAGGACTAGCGGGAGTACCGGAGACCCAGTACTTC. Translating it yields CATSDFGGLAGVPETQYF.

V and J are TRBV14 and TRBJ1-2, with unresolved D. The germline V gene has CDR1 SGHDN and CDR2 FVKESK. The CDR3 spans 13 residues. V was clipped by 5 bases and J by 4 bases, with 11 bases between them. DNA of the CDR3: TGTGCCAGCAGCGAGACTGACGCCTATGGCTACACCTTC. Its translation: CASSETDAYGYTF.